What follows are 10 T cell receptor beta chains derived from one specimen sequenced in a study of OX40 agonist ivuxolimab in advanced cancers. Repertoires were generated with immunoSEQ multiplex PCR, while TCRdb's copy carries only in-frame clones and drops some. Of approximately 84,000 clones listed, 75% to 90% are singletons. The starting material was CD4+ or CD8+ T cells sorted from blood, obtained in a trial of the OX40 agonist ivuxolimab. The receptors shown here come from an adult with an advanced solid tumor such as melanoma, head and neck, liver or kidney cancer.

J is TRBJ2-3 and V is TRBV10-3; a possible D gene is TRBD2 (6 bases). The CDR3 loop spans 14 amino acids. V was trimmed by 6 bases and J by 0 bases, leaving 10 bases between them. Germline V lookup: CDR1 ENHRY, CDR2 SYGVKD. The CDR3 coding sequence is TGTGCCATCAGCGGGGGAACTAGCACAGATACGCAGTATTTT. The encoded protein is CAISGGTSTDTQYF.

V and J are TRBV7-9 and TRBJ1-5; tentatively, D is TRBD1 (5 bases). CDR1 is SEHNR, CDR2 FQNEAQ, per germline (reference sequence). This CDR3 is built from 14 residues. V was trimmed by 1 base and J by 3 bases, leaving 7 bases between them. The chain's CDR3 is CASSLGGLNQPQHF. CDR3 sequence (DNA): TGTGCCAGCAGCTTAGGGGGACTCAATCAGCCCCAGCATTTT.

The chain combines TRBV5-6 with TRBJ2-2; no reliable D call. CDR1 is SGHDT, CDR2 YYEEEE, per germline. Trimming left V 2 bases short and J 6 bases short, with 8 bases between. The CDR3 runs to 13 residues. CDR3 protein: CASSFEASGELFF. DNA of the CDR3: TGTGCCAGCAGCTTTGAGGCTTCCGGGGAGCTGTTTTTT.

The V call is TRBV11-2, the J call TRBJ1-3; D may be TRBD1 (6 bases). This CDR3 spans 16 amino acids. The germline V gene encodes CDR1 SGHAT and CDR2 FQNNGV. V was pared by 5 bases and J by 1 base, with 15 bases between. The CDR3 DNA is TGTGCCAGCAGCACCGGGGGGCGAGGGTCTGGAAACACCATATATTTT. It codes for CASSTGGRGSGNTIYF.

The CDR3 here is CASRRQGERYGYTF. In DNA form, the CDR3 reads TGTGCCAGCAGACGCCAGGGGGAAAGGTATGGCTACACCTTC. This sequence joins TRBV28 and TRBJ1-2; 7 bases are shared with TRBD1. The CDR3 sequence is 14 residues long. Germline assignment: CDR1 MDHEN and CDR2 SYDVKM. With V trimmed by 6 bases and J by 5 bases, 9 bases remained unmatched.

The rearrangement links TRBV11-2 to TRBJ2-2, with D possibly being TRBD2 (6 bases). Deletions cut 0 bases from V and 2 bases from J, with 13 bases between. The germline V gene encodes CDR1 SGHAT and CDR2 FQNNGV. The CDR3 loop spans 17 amino acids. CDR3 loop: CASSLDSWRGNTGELFF. The CDR3 coding sequence is TGTGCCAGCAGCTTAGACTCTTGGCGGGGCAACACCGGGGAGCTGTTTTTT. The whole variable domain, filled in from reference TRBV11-2 and TRBJ2-2, reads EAGVAQSPRYKIIEKRQSVAFWCNPISGHATLYWYQQILGQGPKLLIQFQNNGVVDDSQLPKDRFSAERLKGVDSTLKIQPAKLEDSAVYLCASSLDSWRGNTGELFFGEGSRLTVL.

V gene TRBV5-1 combines with J gene TRBJ1-4; D is perhaps TRBD1 (6 bases). V lost 0 bases and J 4 bases, leaving 10 bases between the germline ends. Germline V lookup: CDR1 SGHRS, CDR2 YFSETQ. The CDR3 consists of 15 residues. The CDR3 spells CASSLGGGRNEKLFF. The CDR3 bases are TGCGCCAGCAGCTTGGGCGGGGGCCGTAATGAAAAACTGTTTTTT. Full variable domain (remainder filled in from reference TRBV5-1 and TRBJ1-4): KAGVTQTPRYLIKTRGQQVTLSCSPISGHRSVSWYQQTPGQGLQFLFEYFSETQRNKGNFPGRFSGRQFSNSRSEMNVSTLELGDSALYLCASSLGGGRNEKLFFGSGTQLSVL.

V and J are TRBV5-1 and TRBJ2-7; D is perhaps TRBD1 or TRBD2 (6 bases each). V lost 0 bases and J lost 2, with 12 bases in between. The CDR3 spans 15 residues. Germline V CDR1 and CDR2: SGHRS, YFSETQ. The chain's CDR3 is CASSLVLGGTYEQYF. CDR3 nucleotide sequence: TGCGCCAGCAGCTTGGTCCTAGGGGGGACCTACGAGCAGTACTTC.

The rearrangement uses TRBV29-1 and TRBJ1-3; D remains ambiguous. Trimming pared 6 bases from V and 0 bases from J, leaving 9 bases between. From germline, CDR1 is SQVTM and CDR2 ANQGSEA. This CDR3 is built from 13 residues. The DNA for the CDR3 is TGCAGCGTCGAACAGCTCTCTGGAAACACCATATATTTT. Residues: CSVEQLSGNTIYF.

The chain is built from TRBV5-1 and TRBJ1-2; a possible D gene is TRBD1 (5 bases). Trimming removed 3 bases at V and 8 bases at J, with 17 bases between. The V gene's germline CDR1 is SGHRS and CDR2 YFSETQ. The CDR3 has 14 residues. This CDR3 reads CASSSPGGGKGYTF. Written as DNA, the CDR3 is TGCGCCAGCAGCTCACCAGGCGGGGGGAAAGGCTACACCTTC. The entire variable domain, with the rest obtained from reference TRBV5-1 and TRBJ1-2, is as follows: KAGVTQTPRYLIKTRGQQVTLSCSPISGHRSVSWYQQTPGQGLQFLFEYFSETQRNKGNFPGRFSGRQFSNSRSEMNVSTLELGDSALYLCASSSPGGGKGYTFGSGTRLTVV.